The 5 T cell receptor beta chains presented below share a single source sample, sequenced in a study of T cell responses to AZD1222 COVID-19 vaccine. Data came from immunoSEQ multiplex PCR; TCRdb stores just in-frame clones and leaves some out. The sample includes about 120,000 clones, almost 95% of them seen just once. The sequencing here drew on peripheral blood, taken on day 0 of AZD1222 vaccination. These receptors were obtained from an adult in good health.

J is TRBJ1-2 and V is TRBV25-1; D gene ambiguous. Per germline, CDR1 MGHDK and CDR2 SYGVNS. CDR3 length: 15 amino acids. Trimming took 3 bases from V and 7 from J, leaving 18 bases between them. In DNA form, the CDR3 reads TGTGCCAGCAGTGATGAATATAGTATCCCTTTTGGCTACACCTTC. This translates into CASSDEYSIPFGYTF.

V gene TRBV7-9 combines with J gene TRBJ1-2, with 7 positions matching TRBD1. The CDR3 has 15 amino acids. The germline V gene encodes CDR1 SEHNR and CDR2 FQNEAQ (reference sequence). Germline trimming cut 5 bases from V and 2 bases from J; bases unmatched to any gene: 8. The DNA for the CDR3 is TGTGCCAGCAGCACCTCAGGGGGAGTGAACTATGGCTACACCTTC. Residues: CASSTSGGVNYGYTF.

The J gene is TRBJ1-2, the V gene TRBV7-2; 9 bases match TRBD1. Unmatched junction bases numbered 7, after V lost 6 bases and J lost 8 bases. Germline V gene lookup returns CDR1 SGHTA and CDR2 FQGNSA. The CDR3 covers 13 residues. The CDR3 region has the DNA TGTGCCAGCAGTATCGGGACAGGGCACGGCTACACCTTC. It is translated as CASSIGTGHGYTF.

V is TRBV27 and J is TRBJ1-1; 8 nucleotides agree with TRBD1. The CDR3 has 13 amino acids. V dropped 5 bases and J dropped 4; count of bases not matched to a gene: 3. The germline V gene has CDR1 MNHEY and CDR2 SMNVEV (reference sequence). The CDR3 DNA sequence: TGTGCCAGCAGTATGGACAGGGCCACTGAAGCTTTCTTT. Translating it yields CASSMDRATEAFF.

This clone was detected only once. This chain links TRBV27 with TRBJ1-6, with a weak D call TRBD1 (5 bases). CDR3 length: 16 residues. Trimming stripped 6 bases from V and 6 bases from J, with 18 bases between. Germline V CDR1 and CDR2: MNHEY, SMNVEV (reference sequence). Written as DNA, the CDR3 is TGTGCCAGCAGCCCAATACTAACGACAGTTAATTCACCCCTCCACTTT. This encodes CASSPILTTVNSPLHF.